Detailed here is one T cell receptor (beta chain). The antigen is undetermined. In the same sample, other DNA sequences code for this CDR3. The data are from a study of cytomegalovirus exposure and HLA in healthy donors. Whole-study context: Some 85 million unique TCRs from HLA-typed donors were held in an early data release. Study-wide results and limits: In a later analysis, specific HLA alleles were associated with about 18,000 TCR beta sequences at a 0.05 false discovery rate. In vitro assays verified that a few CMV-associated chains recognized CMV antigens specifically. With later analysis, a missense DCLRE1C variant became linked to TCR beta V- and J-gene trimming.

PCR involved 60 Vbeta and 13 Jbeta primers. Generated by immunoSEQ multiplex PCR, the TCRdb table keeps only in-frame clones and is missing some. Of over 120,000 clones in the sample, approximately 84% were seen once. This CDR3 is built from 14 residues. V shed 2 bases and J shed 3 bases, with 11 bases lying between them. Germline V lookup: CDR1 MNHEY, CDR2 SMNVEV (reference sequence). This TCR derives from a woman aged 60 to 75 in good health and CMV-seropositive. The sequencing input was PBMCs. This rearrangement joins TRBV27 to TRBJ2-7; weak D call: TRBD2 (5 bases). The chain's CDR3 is CASSLRRGFYEQYF. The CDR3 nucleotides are TGTGCCAGCAGTTTAAGAAGAGGGTTCTACGAGCAGTACTTC.